This is a list of T cell receptor beta chains from one sample in a study of blood T cell repertoires in COVID-19. Produced via immunoSEQ multiplex PCR; TCRdb's table is partial and in-frame only. The sample holds 25,000 to 35,000 clones, roughly 82% seen once. Sample: peripheral blood. The receptors here all came from an elderly man with active or convalescent COVID-19. The CDR3 runs from the conserved cysteine through the conserved F or W. The order of the fields is V gene, clone size, D gene, J gene, CDR3 protein, CDR3 DNA. The D gene is left open where the match is weak. Only part of the rows carry a size: once, few, many, or a class if the clone is expanded.

TRBV30	.	TRBD1	TRBJ1-5	CAWSVDRDHCQPQHF	TGTGCCTGGAGTGTCGACAGGGACCATTGTCAGCCCCAGCATTTT
TRBV19	once	.	TRBJ2-2	CASSIDGASPGELFF	TGTGCCAGTAGTATAGATGGGGCCAGTCCCGGGGAGCTGTTTTTT
TRBV5-1	.	TRBD1	TRBJ2-7	CASRGGQGPSYEQYF	TGCGCCAGCAGGGGGGGACAGGGGCCCTCCTACGAGCAGTACTTC
TRBV7-2	.	TRBD1	TRBJ1-1	CASSFDRGLNTEAFF	TGTGCCAGCAGCTTCGACAGGGGGTTGAACACTGAAGCTTTCTTT
TRBV5-6	.	TRBD1	TRBJ2-2	CASSSEDRGRWDTGELFF	TGTGCCAGCAGCTCGGAGGACAGGGGCCGGTGGGACACCGGGGAGCTGTTTTTT
TRBV9	.	TRBD2	TRBJ2-2	CASSVGGTRGAGELFF	TGTGCCAGCAGCGTAGGGGGGACTAGGGGCGCCGGGGAGCTGTTTTTT
TRBV5-4	.	TRBD1	TRBJ2-7	CASTNDRVGEQYF	TGTGCCAGCACCAATGACAGGGTAGGCGAGCAGTACTTC
TRBV7-2	.	.	TRBJ2-1	CASSRSSGMGYNEQFF	TGTGCCAGCAGCCGCTCGAGCGGCATGGGCTACAATGAGCAGTTCTTC
TRBV7-8	.	TRBD2	TRBJ2-3	CASSLVGLAGGRDTQYF	TGTGCCAGCAGCTTAGTCGGCCTAGCGGGGGGGCGGGATACGCAGTATTTT
TRBV9	.	TRBD1	TRBJ1-5	CASTLTGDSNQPQHF	TGTGCCAGCACCCTGACAGGGGATAGCAATCAGCCCCAGCATTTT
TRBV6-6	.	.	TRBJ1-4	CASTISRGFYEKLFF	TGTGCCAGCACCATCAGTCGGGGGTTTTATGAAAAACTGTTTTTT
TRBV5-1	.	TRBD2	TRBJ2-3	CASSSGLAESDTQYF	TGCGCCAGCAGCTCGGGACTAGCAGAATCAGATACGCAGTATTTT
TRBV7-9	once	TRBD1	TRBJ2-5	CASTPRRQGSGETQYF	TGTGCCAGCACCCCGAGGAGACAGGGTTCTGGGGAGACCCAGTACTTC
TRBV27	.	.	TRBJ2-2	CASSIEAGNTGELFF	TGTGCCAGCAGTATTGAGGCCGGGAACACCGGGGAGCTGTTTTTT
TRBV20-1	.	.	TRBJ1-5	CSASNLPLENQPQHF	TGCAGTGCTAGTAATCTCCCTTTGGAGAATCAGCCCCAGCATTTT
TRBV12-5	few	.	TRBJ2-3	CASGLVRGIGGTDTQYF	TGTGCTAGTGGTTTGGTACGAGGGATTGGGGGCACAGATACGCAGTATTTT
TRBV2	.	TRBD1	TRBJ2-4	CASSADRTFKNIQYF	TGTGCCAGCAGTGCGGACAGGACTTTCAAAAACATTCAGTACTTC
TRBV7-2	few	.	TRBJ1-1	CASSWRGGMNTEAFF	TGTGCCAGCAGCTGGAGGGGGGGAATGAACACTGAAGCTTTCTTT
TRBV18	.	TRBD2	TRBJ2-1	CASSLLAGEPEFF	TGTGCCAGCTCATTACTAGCGGGAGAGCCCGAGTTCTTC
TRBV3-1/TRBV3-2	.	.	TRBJ2-5	CASSQLRGFRSNQYF	TGTGCCAGCAGCCAATTAAGGGGTTTCCGTTCGAACCAGTACTTC
TRBV2	.	.	TRBJ1-6	CASREVSSYNSPLHF	TGTGCCAGCCGGGAAGTCAGCTCCTATAATTCACCCCTCCACTTT
TRBV3-1/TRBV3-2	.	.	TRBJ1-1	CASSQDGGAKTEAFF	TGTGCCAGCAGCCAAGATGGCGGGGCCAAGACTGAAGCTTTCTTT
TRBV6-6	medium-sized	TRBD1	TRBJ1-5	CASSSQGRQPQHF	TGTGCCAGCAGTTCACAGGGGCGCCAGCCCCAGCATTTT
TRBV5-5	.	TRBD1	TRBJ1-5	CASSLQGGNQPQHF	TGTGCCAGCAGCTTACAGGGGGGCAATCAGCCCCAGCATTTT
TRBV7-8	.	TRBD1	TRBJ1-1	CASSLGGQLTEAFF	TGTGCCAGCAGCTTGGGGGGACAGCTCACTGAAGCTTTCTTT
TRBV7-8	.	.	TRBJ2-3	CASRPGDTQYF	TGTGCCAGCCGCCCGGGGGATACGCAGTATTTT
TRBV9	.	TRBD1	TRBJ1-3	CASSVSGTGGAGNTIYF	TGTGCCAGCAGCGTGTCCGGGACAGGGGGTGCTGGAAACACCATATATTTT
TRBV18	.	TRBD1	TRBJ2-7	CASSPFPGGTYEQYF	TGTGCCAGCTCACCGTTTCCAGGGGGCACCTACGAGCAGTACTTC
TRBV6-2/TRBV6-3	.	TRBD2	TRBJ2-2	CASSYVGGRLDGELFF	TGTGCCAGCAGTTACGTCGGCGGGAGGTTGGACGGGGAGCTGTTTTTT
TRBV24-1	.	.	TRBJ1-5	CAVARGDSNQPQHF	TGTGCTGTCGCCCGGGGGGATAGCAATCAGCCCCAGCATTTT
TRBV19	.	.	TRBJ2-2	CASTYGGAGELFF	TGTGCCAGTACATATGGCGGGGCCGGGGAGCTGTTTTTT
TRBV18	.	TRBD1	TRBJ2-3	CASSPDRGSDTQYF	TGTGCCAGCTCACCGGACAGGGGATCCGATACGCAGTATTTT
TRBV2	.	TRBD2	TRBJ2-5	CASSRTSGQETQYF	TGTGCCAGCAGTCGGACTAGCGGGCAAGAGACCCAGTACTTC
TRBV4-2	few	TRBD2	TRBJ2-2	CASSQASRGITGELFF	TGTGCCAGCAGCCAAGCATCGCGGGGGATCACCGGGGAGCTGTTTTTT
TRBV28	.	TRBD2	TRBJ2-7	CASSRSGTGGYEQYF	TGTGCCAGCAGTCGATCAGGGACCGGGGGGTACGAGCAGTACTTC
TRBV7-2	.	TRBD1	TRBJ1-5	CASSLDPQGSNQPQHF	TGTGCCAGCAGCTTGGACCCACAGGGGAGCAATCAGCCCCAGCATTTT
TRBV5-1	.	TRBD2	TRBJ2-7	CASSSLLTSGRAYEQYF	TGCGCCAGCAGCTCCCTCCTGACTAGCGGGAGGGCCTACGAGCAGTACTTC
TRBV19	.	.	TRBJ2-3	CASSIMPSANTDTQYF	TGTGCCAGTAGTATTATGCCTAGCGCCAACACAGATACGCAGTATTTT